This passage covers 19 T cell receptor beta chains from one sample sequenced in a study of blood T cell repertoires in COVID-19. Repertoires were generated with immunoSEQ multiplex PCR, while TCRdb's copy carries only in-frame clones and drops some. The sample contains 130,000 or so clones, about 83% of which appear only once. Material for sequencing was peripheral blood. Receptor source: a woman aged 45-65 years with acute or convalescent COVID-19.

The CDR3 loop reads CSVLGTVGNTIYF. DNA for the CDR3: TGCAGCGTCCTTGGGACAGTTGGAAACACCATATATTTT. The chain joins TRBV29-1 to TRBJ1-3; 7 nucleotides agree with TRBD1. CDR3 length equals 13 residues. Trimming at V came to 6 bases and at J to 3 bases, leaving 5 bases not matched to a gene. Germline loops: CDR1 SQVTM, CDR2 ANQGSEA.

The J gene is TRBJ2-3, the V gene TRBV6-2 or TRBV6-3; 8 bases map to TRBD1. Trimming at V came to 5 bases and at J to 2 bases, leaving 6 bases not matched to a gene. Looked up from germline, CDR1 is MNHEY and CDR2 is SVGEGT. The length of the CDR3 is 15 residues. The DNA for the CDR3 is TGTGCCAGCAGTCACGACAGGGGCCCCACAGATACGCAGTATTTT. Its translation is CASSHDRGPTDTQYF.

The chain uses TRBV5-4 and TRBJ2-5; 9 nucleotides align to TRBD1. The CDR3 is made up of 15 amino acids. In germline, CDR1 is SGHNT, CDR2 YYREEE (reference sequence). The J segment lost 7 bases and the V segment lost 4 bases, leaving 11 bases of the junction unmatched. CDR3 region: CASSITGGLLGTQYF. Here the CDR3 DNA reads TGTGCCAGCAGCATAACAGGGGGCCTCTTGGGGACCCAGTACTTC.

The CDR3 reads CASSIGRPGTYEQYF. The CDR3 DNA sequence: TGTGCCAGTAGTATTGGCAGGCCAGGGACCTACGAGCAGTACTTC. The genes are TRBV19 and TRBJ2-7, with a tentative D call TRBD1 (5 bases). Trimming pared 3 bases from V and 2 bases from J, leaving 14 bases between. Looked up from germline, CDR1 is LNHDA and CDR2 is SQIVND (reference sequence). This CDR3 is 15 amino acids long.

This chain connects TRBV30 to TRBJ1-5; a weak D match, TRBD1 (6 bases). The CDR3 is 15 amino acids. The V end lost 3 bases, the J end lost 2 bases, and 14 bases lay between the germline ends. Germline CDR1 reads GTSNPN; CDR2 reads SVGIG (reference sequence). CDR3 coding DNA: TGTGCCTGGAGGCAAGGGGGTTCAGGCAATCAGCCCCAGCATTTT. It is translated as CAWRQGGSGNQPQHF.

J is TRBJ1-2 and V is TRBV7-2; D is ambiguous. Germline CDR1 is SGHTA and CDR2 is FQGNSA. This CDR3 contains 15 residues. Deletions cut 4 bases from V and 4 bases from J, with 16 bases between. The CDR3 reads CASSSDSASIYGYTF. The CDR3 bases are TGTGCCAGCAGCTCGGACTCGGCAAGTATCTATGGCTACACCTTC.

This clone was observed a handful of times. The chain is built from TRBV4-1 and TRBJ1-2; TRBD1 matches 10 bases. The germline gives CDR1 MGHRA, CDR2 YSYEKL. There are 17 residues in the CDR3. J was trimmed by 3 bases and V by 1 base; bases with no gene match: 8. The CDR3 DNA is TGCGCCAGCAGCCAAGCGCCCGGGACAGGGGACGACTATGGCTACACCTTC. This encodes CASSQAPGTGDDYGYTF.

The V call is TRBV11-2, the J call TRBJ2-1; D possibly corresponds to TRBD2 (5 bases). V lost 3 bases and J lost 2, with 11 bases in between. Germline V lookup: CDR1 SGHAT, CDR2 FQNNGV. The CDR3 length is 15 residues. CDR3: CASSFSHGAYNEQFF. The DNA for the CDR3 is TGTGCCAGCAGCTTTTCCCACGGGGCCTACAATGAGCAGTTCTTC.

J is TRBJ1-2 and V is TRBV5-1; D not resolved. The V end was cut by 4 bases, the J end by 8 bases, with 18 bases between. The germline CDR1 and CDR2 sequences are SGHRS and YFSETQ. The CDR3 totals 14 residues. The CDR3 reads CASSLSGATRGYTF. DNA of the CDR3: TGCGCCAGCAGCCTCTCTGGAGCAACGCGAGGCTACACCTTC.

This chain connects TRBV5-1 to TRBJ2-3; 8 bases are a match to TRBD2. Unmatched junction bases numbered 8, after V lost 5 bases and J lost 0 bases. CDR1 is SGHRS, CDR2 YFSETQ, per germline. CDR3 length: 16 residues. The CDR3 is CASRPIAGPSTDTQYF. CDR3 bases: TGCGCCAGCAGACCCATAGCGGGACCAAGCACAGATACGCAGTATTTT.

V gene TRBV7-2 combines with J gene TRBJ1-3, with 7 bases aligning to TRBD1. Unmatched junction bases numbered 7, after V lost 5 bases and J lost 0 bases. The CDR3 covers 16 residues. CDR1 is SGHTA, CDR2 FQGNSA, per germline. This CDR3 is CASSPEGQLSGNTIYF. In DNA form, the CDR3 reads TGTGCCAGCAGCCCTGAGGGACAGCTCTCTGGAAACACCATATATTTT.

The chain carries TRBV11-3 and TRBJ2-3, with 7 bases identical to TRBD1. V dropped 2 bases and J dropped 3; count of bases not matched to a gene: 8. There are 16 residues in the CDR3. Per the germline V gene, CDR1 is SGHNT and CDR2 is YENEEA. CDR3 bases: TGTGCCAGCAGCTTACCCGGGACAGTAGGAACAGATACGCAGTATTTT. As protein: CASSLPGTVGTDTQYF.

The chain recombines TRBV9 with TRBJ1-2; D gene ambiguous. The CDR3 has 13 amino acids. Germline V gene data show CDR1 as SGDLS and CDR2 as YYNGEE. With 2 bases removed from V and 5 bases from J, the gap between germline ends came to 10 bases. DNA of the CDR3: TGTGCCAGCAGCGTTACGGAGAGGTATGGCTACACCTTC. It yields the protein CASSVTERYGYTF.

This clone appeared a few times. The CDR3 coding sequence is TGTGCCAGCAGCTTAACATCAGTCAGCTCCTACAATGAGCAGTTCTTC. Its translation is CASSLTSVSSYNEQFF. The chain combines TRBV7-6 with TRBJ2-1; D is unresolved. Germline V gene sequence: CDR1 SGHVS, CDR2 FNYEAQ. The V end was cut by 2 bases, the J end by 0 bases, with 11 bases between. The CDR3 has 16 residues.

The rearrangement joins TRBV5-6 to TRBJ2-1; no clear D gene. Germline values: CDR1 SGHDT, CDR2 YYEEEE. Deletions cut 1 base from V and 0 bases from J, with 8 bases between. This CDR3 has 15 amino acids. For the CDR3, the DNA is TGTGCCAGCAGCTTGAGCGCCTTCTCCTACAATGAGCAGTTCTTC. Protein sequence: CASSLSAFSYNEQFF.

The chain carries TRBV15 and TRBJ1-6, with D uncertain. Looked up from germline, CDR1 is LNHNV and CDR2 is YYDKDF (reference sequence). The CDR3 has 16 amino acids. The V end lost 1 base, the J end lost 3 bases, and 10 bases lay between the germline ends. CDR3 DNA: TGTGCCACCAGCAGAGGCGGCCGCAGCTATAATTCACCCCTCCACTTT. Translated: CATSRGGRSYNSPLHF.

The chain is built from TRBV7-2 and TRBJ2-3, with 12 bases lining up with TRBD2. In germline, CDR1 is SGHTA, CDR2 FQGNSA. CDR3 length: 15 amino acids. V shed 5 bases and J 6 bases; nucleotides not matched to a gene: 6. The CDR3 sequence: CASSTSGGFPDTQYF. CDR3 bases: TGTGCCAGCAGCACTAGCGGGGGGTTCCCCGATACGCAGTATTTT.

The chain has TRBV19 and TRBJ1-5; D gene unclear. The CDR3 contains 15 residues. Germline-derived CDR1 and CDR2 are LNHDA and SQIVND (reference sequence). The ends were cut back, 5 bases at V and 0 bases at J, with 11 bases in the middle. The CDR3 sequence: CASSSNGNSNQPQHF. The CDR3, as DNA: TGTGCCAGTAGTTCGAACGGTAATAGCAATCAGCCCCAGCATTTT.

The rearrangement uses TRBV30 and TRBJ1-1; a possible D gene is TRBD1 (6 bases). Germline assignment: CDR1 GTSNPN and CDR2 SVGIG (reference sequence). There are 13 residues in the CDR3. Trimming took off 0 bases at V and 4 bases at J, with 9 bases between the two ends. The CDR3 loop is CAWSVVGGTEAFF. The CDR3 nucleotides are TGTGCCTGGAGTGTAGTAGGGGGCACTGAAGCTTTCTTT. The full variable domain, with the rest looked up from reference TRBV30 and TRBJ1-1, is SQTIHQWPATLVQPVGSPLSLECTVEGTSNPNLYWYRQAAGRGLQLLFYSVGIGQISSEVPQNLSASRPQDRQFILSSKKLLLSDSGFYLCAWSVVGGTEAFFGQGTRLTVV.